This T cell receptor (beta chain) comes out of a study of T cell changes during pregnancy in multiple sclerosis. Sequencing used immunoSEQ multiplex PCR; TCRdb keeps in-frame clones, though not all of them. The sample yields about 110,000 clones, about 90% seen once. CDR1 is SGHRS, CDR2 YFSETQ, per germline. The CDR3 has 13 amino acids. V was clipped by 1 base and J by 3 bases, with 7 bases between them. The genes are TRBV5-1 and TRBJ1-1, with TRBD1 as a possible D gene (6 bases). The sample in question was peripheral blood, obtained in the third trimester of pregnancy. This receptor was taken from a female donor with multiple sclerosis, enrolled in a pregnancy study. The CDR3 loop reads CASSLKGDTEAFF. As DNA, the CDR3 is TGCGCCAGCAGCTTGAAGGGGGACACTGAAGCTTTCTTT.